The 14 T cell receptor beta chains given below trace back to one sample, sequenced in a study of identical twins. TCRdb re-called the 5' RACE reads with MiXCR, one entry per CDR3 protein. The table shows about 690,000 distinct CDR3 sequences, with 21% occurring only once. These data were likewise used in another study, on T cells expressing NK-cell markers.

Sample: PBMCs. These receptors were obtained from a woman between 18 and 29 years old in good health.

The J gene is TRBJ2-4, the V gene TRBV12-5; D is ambiguous. The CDR3 runs to 11 residues. Germline CDR1 and CDR2: LGHNT and FRNRAP. The germline V and J ends were trimmed by 6 bases and 5 bases, with 5 bases remaining between them. CDR3 protein: CASGEENIQYF. CDR3 nucleotide sequence: TGTGCTAGTGGCGAGGAAAACATTCAGTACTTC.

This clonotype was counted only a few times. This chain uses TRBV7-9 with TRBJ2-1, with D possibly matching TRBD2 (5 bases). This CDR3 comprises 16 residues. V lost 4 bases and J 0 bases, leaving 13 bases between the germline ends. Germline CDR1 is SEHNR and CDR2 is FQNEAQ (reference sequence). In nucleotides, the CDR3 is TGTGCCAGCAGCTCAGGCCCGGGAAGCTCCTACAATGAGCAGTTCTTC. It codes for CASSSGPGSSYNEQFF.

This clonotype has a count of ten or more. The rearrangement links TRBV20-1 to TRBJ2-7; 9 bases are shared with TRBD2. CDR3 length equals 14 residues. Germline assignment: CDR1 DFQATT and CDR2 SNEGSKA (reference sequence). V lost 4 bases and J lost 3; bases outside the gene matches: 7. The CDR3 DNA sequence: TGCAGTGCTAAGCCGGGACTAGCAGTCTACGAGCAGTACTTC. Residues: CSAKPGLAVYEQYF.

This clonotype was counted a few times. The rearrangement links TRBV9 to TRBJ2-6, with D hard to call. This CDR3 contains 15 residues. Germline V CDR1 and CDR2: SGDLS, YYNGEE. Trimming left V 0 bases short and J 2 bases short, with 6 bases between. The CDR3 sequence is CASSVGVAGANVLTF. CDR3 coding DNA: TGTGCCAGCAGCGTAGGGGTAGCTGGGGCCAACGTCCTGACTTTC.

In its sample, this clonotype was seen a few times. V gene TRBV4-1 combines with J gene TRBJ2-3, with 14 bases lining up with TRBD2. The CDR3 loop spans 18 amino acids. Germline trimming cut 4 bases from V and 0 bases from J; bases unmatched to any gene: 6. Germline V gives CDR1 MGHRA, CDR2 YSYEKL. The CDR3 loop reads CASSPGLAGALSTDTQYF. CDR3 nucleotides: TGCGCCAGCAGCCCGGGACTAGCGGGAGCACTGAGCACAGATACGCAGTATTTT.

Ten or more counts support this clonotype. The J gene is TRBJ2-1, the V gene TRBV20-1, with 7 bases aligning to TRBD1. The germline gives CDR1 DFQATT, CDR2 SNEGSKA (reference sequence). V was clipped by 2 bases and J by 4 bases; unmatched bases: 8. The CDR3 runs 15 residues. The CDR3 loop reads CSARPPGQSYNEQFF. The CDR3 DNA sequence: TGCAGTGCTAGACCCCCGGGACAGTCTTACAATGAGCAGTTCTTC.

The chain recombines TRBV20-1 with TRBJ2-7, with D perhaps assigned TRBD1 or TRBD2 (5 bases each). Germline V gene sequence: CDR1 DFQATT, CDR2 SNEGSKA (reference sequence). The V and J ends lost 6 bases and 5 bases respectively, with 20 bases between them. This CDR3 is 14 amino acids long. The CDR3 sequence: CSAPGTPTLDEQYF. The CDR3 DNA reads TGCAGTGCACCCGGGACCCCCACTCTCGACGAGCAGTACTTC.

Only a few counts were recorded for this clonotype. This rearrangement joins TRBV10-3 to TRBJ2-7; possibly TRBD1 for D (6 bases). Germline V gene data show CDR1 as ENHRY and CDR2 as SYGVKD. CDR3 length equals 14 residues. The ends were cut back, 6 bases at V and 6 bases at J, with 18 bases in the middle. Written as DNA, the CDR3 is TGTGCCATCAGCTTACAGGGTAGTAAGGGCGAGCAGTACTTC. This encodes CAISLQGSKGEQYF.

This chain connects TRBV2 to TRBJ2-1, with 7 bases lining up with TRBD2. CDR1 is SNHLY, CDR2 FYNNEI, per germline. The length of the CDR3 is 15 residues. The V segment lost 7 bases and the J segment 1 base; nucleotides outside the gene matches: 7. As DNA, the CDR3 is TGTGCCAGCAAAGTGGGGGGGAGATCCTACAATGAGCAGTTCTTC. Its translation is CASKVGGRSYNEQFF.

This clonotype was recorded a few times. J is TRBJ2-1 and V is TRBV7-2; a weak D match, TRBD2 (5 bases). V lost 2 bases and J lost 6, with 20 bases in between. The CDR3 loop spans 17 amino acids. Germline CDR1 SGHTA, CDR2 FQGNSA. CDR3 region: CASSLTRRLARANEQFF. In nucleotides, the CDR3 is TGTGCCAGCAGCTTAACACGTCGGCTAGCTCGGGCCAATGAGCAGTTCTTC.

This clonotype was counted between two and nine times. This rearrangement joins TRBV20-1 to TRBJ2-1, with D uncertain. Trimming shortened V by 0 bases and J by 6 bases, and 12 bases separated the two germline ends. CDR3 length equals 14 residues. CDR1 DFQATT and CDR2 SNEGSKA come from the germline V gene (reference sequence). CDR3 residues: CSARDPYGFNEQFF. In nucleotides, the CDR3 is TGCAGTGCTAGAGATCCCTACGGGTTCAATGAGCAGTTCTTC.

This clonotype was picked up a small number of times. This sequence joins TRBV7-2 and TRBJ2-3; 10 positions match TRBD2. This CDR3 comprises 16 residues. Trimming took 4 bases from V and 0 from J; bases not matched to a gene: 4. In germline, CDR1 is SGHTA, CDR2 FQGNSA. The CDR3 is CASSWGTSASTDTQYF. In DNA form, the CDR3 reads TGTGCCAGCAGCTGGGGGACTAGCGCGAGCACAGATACGCAGTATTTT.

The V and J genes are TRBV5-1 and TRBJ2-7, with 8 bases that match TRBD2. CDR1 is SGHRS and CDR2 is YFSETQ in the germline V gene. This CDR3 contains 13 residues. The V and J ends lost 2 bases and 5 bases, in that order; junction bases with no gene match: 3. DNA of the CDR3: TGCGCCAGCAGCTTTAGCGGGAACCACGAGCAGTACTTC. It specifies CASSFSGNHEQYF.

The chain is built from TRBV18 and TRBJ2-1; TRBD2 agrees at 8 bases. Per the germline V gene, CDR1 is KGHSH and CDR2 is LQKENI. The CDR3 totals 16 residues. The V gene end was trimmed by 3 bases and the J gene end by 9 bases; junction bases not matched to a gene: 13. The CDR3 sequence: CASSPNFGTSRGEQFF. The CDR3 region has the DNA TGTGCCAGCTCACCCAATTTCGGGACTAGTAGGGGTGAGCAGTTCTTC.